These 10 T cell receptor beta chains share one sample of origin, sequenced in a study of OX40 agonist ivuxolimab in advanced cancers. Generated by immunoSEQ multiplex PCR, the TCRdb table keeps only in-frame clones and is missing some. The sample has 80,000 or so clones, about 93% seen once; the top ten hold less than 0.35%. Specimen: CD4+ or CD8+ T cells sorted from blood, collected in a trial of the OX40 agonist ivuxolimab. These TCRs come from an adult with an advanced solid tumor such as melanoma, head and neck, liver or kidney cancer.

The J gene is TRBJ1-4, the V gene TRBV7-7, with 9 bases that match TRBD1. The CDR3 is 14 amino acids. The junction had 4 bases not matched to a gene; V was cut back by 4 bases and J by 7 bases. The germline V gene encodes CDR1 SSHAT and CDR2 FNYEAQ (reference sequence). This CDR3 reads CASSSGQGGEKLFF. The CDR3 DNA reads TGTGCCAGCAGCTCGGGACAGGGCGGTGAAAAACTGTTTTTT.

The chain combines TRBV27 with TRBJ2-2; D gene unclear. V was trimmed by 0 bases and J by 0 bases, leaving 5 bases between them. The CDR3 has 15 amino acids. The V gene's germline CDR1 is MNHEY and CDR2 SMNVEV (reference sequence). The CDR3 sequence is CASSLSPANTGELFF. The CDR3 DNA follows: TGTGCCAGCAGTTTATCGCCAGCGAACACCGGGGAGCTGTTTTTT.

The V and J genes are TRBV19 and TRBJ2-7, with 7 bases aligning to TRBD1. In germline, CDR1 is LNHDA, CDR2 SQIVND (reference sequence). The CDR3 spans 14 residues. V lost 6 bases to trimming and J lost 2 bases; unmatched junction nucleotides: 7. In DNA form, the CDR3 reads TGTGCCAGTAGAGGAAGGGGACAGCCCTACGAGCAGTACTTC. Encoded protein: CASRGRGQPYEQYF.

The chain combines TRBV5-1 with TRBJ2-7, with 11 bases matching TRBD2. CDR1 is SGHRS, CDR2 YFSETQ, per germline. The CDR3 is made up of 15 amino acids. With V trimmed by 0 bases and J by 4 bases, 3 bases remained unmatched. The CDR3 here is CASSLASGGLYEQYF. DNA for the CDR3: TGCGCCAGCAGCTTGGCTAGCGGGGGGTTGTACGAGCAGTACTTC.

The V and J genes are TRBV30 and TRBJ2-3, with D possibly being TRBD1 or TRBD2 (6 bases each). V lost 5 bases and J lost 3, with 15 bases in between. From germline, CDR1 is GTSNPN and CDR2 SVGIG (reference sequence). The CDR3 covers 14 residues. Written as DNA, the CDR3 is TGTGCCTGGGTGCGAGGGGGGTTGACAGATACGCAGTATTTT. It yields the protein CAWVRGGLTDTQYF. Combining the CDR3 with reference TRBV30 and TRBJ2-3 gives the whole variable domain SQTIHQWPATLVQPVGSPLSLECTVEGTSNPNLYWYRQAAGRGLQLLFYSVGIGQISSEVPQNLSASRPQDRQFILSSKKLLLSDSGFYLCAWVRGGLTDTQYFGPGTRLTVL.

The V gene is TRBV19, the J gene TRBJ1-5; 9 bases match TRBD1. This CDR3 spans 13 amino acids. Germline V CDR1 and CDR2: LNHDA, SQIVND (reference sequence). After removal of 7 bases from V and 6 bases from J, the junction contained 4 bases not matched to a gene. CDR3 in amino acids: CASTDRGFQPQHF. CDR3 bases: TGTGCCAGTACAGACAGGGGGTTTCAGCCCCAGCATTTT.

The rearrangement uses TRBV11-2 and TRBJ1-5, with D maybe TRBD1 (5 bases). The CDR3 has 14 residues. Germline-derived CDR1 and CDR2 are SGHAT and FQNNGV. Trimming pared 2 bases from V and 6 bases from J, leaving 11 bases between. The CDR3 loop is CASSLTQGGQPQHF. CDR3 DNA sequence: TGTGCCAGCAGCTTAACCCAGGGCGGTCAGCCCCAGCATTTT. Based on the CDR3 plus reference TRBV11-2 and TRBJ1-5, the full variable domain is EAGVAQSPRYKIIEKRQSVAFWCNPISGHATLYWYQQILGQGPKLLIQFQNNGVVDDSQLPKDRFSAERLKGVDSTLKIQPAKLEDSAVYLCASSLTQGGQPQHFGDGTRLSIL.

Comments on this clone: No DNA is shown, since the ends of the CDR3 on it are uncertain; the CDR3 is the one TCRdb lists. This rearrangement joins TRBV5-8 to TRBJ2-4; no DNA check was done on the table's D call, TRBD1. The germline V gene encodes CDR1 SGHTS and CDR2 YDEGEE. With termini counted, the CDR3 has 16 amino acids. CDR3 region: CASSFGQVGRGTDKYF.

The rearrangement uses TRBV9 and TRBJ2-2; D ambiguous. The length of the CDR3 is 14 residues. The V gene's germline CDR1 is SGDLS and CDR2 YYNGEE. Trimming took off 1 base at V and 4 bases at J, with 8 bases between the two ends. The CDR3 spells CASSVRTGTGELFF. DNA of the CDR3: TGTGCCAGCAGCGTACGGACCGGCACCGGGGAGCTGTTTTTT.

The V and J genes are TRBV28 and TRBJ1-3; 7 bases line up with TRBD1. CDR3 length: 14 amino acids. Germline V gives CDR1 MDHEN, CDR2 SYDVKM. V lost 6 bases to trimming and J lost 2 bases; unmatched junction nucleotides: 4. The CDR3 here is CASSSGQAGNTIYF. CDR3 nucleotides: TGTGCCAGCAGCTCCGGACAGGCTGGAAACACCATATATTTT.